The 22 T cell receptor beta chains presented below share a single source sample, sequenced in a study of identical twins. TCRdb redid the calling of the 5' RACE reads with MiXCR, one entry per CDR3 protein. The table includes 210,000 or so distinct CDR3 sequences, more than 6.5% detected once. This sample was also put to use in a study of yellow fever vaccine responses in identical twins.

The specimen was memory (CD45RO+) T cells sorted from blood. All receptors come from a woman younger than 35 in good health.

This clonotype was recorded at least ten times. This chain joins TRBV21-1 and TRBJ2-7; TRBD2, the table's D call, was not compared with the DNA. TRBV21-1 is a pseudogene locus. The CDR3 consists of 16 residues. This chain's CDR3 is CASSLHPGTPTYEQYF. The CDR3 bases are TGTGCCAGCAGCCTACACCCCGGCACTCCAACCTACGAGCAGTACTTC.

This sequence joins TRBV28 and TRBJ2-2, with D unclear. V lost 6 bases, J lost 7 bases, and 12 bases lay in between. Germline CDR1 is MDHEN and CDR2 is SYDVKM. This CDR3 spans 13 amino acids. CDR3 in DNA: TGTGCCAGCAGCCGTTTGGCCTTCGGGGAGCTGTTTTTT. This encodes CASSRLAFGELFF.

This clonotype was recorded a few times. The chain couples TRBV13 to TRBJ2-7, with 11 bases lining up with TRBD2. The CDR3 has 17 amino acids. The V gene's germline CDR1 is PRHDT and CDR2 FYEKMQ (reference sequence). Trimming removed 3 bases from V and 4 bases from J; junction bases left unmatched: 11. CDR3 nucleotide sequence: TGTGCCAGCAGCTTCAAATATAGCGGGGGGGCGTCATACGAGCAGTACTTC. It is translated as CASSFKYSGGASYEQYF.

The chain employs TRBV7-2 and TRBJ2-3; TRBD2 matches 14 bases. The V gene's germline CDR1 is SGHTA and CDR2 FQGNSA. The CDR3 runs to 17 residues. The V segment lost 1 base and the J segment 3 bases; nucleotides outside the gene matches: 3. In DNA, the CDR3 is TGTGCCAGCAGCTTAGGACTAGCGGGGGGGGGAACAGATACGCAGTATTTT. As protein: CASSLGLAGGGTDTQYF. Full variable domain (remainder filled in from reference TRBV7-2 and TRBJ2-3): GAGVSQSPSNKVTEKGKDVELRCDPISGHTALYWYRQSLGQGLEFLIYFQGNSAPDKSGLPSDRFSAERTGGSVSTLTIQRTQQEDSAVYLCASSLGLAGGGTDTQYFGPGTRLTVL.

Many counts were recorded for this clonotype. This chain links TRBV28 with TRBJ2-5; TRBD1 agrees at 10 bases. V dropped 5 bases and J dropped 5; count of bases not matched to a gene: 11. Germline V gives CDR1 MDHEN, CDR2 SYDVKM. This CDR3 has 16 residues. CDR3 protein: CASSRSGTGARETQYF. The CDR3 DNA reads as TGTGCCAGCAGTCGTTCCGGGACAGGGGCACGGGAGACCCAGTACTTC.

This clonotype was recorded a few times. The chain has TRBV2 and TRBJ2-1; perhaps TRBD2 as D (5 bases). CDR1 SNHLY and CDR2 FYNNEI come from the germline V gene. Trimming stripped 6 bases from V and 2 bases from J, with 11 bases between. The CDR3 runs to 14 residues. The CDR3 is CASRETGAYNEQFF. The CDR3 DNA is TGTGCCAGCAGGGAAACCGGGGCCTACAATGAGCAGTTCTTC.

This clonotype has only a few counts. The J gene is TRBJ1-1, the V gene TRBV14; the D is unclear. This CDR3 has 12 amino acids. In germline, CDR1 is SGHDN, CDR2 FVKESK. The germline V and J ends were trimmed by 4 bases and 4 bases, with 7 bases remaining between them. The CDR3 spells CASSRYITEAFF. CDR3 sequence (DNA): TGTGCCAGCAGCCGATACATCACTGAAGCTTTCTTT.

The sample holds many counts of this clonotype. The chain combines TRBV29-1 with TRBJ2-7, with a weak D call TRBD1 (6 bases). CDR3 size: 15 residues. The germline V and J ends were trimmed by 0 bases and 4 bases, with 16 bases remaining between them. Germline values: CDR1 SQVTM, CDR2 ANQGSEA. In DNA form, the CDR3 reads TGCAGCGTTGAAGATCGGATAGGGGGTCGATACGAGCAGTACTTC. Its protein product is CSVEDRIGGRYEQYF.

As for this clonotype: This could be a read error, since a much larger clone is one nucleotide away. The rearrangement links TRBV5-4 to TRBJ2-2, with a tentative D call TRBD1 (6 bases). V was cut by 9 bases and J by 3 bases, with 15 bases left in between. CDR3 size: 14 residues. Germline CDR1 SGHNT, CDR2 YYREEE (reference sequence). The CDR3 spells CAISTGLDTGELFF. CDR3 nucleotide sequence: TGTGCCATCAGTACAGGGCTTGACACCGGGGAGCTGTTTTTT.

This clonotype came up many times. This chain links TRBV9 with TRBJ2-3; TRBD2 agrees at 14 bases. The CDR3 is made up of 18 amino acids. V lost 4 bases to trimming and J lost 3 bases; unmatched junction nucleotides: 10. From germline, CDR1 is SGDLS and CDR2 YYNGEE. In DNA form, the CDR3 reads TGTGCCAGCAGCTTGGGACTAGCGGGGGCCCAGGGGACAGATACGCAGTATTTT. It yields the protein CASSLGLAGAQGTDTQYF.

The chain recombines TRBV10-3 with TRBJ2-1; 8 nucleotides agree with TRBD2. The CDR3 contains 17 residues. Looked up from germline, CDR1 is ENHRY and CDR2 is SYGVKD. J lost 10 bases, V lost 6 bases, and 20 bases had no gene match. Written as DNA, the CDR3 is TGTGCCATCAGCGTTGGGCGGCCGGGACTAGTTTTATTGGAGCAGTTCTTC. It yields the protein CAISVGRPGLVLLEQFF.

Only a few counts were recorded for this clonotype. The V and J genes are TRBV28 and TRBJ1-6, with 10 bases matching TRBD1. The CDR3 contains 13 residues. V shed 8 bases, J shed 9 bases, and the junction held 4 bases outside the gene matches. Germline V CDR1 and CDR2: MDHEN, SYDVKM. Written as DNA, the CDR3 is TGTGCCAGCGCCGGGACAGGGGTTTCACCCCTCCACTTT. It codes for CASAGTGVSPLHF.

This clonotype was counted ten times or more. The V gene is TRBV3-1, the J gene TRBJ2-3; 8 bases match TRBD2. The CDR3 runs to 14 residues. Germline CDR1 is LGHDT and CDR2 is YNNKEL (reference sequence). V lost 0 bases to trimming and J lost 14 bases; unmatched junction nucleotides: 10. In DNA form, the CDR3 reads TGTGCCAGCAGCCAAGATGGGTCTAGCGGGCCGCCGTATTTT. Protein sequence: CASSQDGSSGPPYF.

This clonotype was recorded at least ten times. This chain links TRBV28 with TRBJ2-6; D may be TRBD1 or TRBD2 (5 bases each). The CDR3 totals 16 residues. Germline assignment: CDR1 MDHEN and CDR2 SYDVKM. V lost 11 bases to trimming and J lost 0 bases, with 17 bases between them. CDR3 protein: CAASPGTFSGANVLTF. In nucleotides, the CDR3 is TGTGCCGCTTCACCAGGGACCTTCTCTGGGGCCAACGTCCTGACTTTC.

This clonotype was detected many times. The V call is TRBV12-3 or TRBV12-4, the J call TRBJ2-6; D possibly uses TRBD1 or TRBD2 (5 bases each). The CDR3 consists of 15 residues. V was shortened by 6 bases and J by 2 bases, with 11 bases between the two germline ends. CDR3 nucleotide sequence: TGTGCCAGCAGAGTGAGGGGAACTGGGGCCAACGTCCTGACTTTC. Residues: CASRVRGTGANVLTF.

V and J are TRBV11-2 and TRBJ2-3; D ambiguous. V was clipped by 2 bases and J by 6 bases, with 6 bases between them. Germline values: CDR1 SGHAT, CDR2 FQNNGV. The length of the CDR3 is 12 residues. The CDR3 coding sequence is TGTGCCAGCAGCTTATATATGGATACGCAGTATTTT. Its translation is CASSLYMDTQYF.

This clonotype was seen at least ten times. CDR3 sequence (DNA): TGTGCCATCAAGACGGGTACACTAGCGGGAGGTGGGGAGCTGTTTTTT. This sequence encodes CAIKTGTLAGGGELFF. The chain carries TRBV10-3 and TRBJ2-2, with 12 bases fitting TRBD2. The CDR3 is 16 residues long. V gave up 7 bases and J gave up 8 bases; unmatched junction bases: 11. Per the germline V gene, CDR1 is ENHRY and CDR2 is SYGVKD.

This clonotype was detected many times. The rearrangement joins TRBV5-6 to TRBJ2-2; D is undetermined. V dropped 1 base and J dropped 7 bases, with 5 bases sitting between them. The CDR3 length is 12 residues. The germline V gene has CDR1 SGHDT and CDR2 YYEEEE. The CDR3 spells CASSLYFGELFF. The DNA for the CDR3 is TGTGCCAGCAGCTTGTATTTCGGGGAGCTGTTTTTT.

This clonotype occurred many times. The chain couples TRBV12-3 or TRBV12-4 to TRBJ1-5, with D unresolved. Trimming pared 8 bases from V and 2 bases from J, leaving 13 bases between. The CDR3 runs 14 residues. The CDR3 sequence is CASDSRGGNQPQHF. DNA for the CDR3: TGTGCCAGCGATTCCCGGGGAGGCAATCAGCCCCAGCATTTT.

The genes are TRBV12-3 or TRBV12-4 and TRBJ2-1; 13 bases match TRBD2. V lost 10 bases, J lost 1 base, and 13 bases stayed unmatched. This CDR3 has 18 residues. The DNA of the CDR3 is TGTGCCATCTGCAGACTAGCGGGGGGCACTTTTTCCTACAATGAGCAGTTCTTC. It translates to CAICRLAGGTFSYNEQFF.

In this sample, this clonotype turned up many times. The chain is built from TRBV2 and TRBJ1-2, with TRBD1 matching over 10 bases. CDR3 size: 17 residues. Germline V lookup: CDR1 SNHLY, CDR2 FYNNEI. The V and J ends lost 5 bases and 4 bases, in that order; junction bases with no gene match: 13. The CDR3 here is CASSQLPGTGAIYGYTF. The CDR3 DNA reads TGTGCCAGCAGTCAACTCCCCGGGACAGGGGCGATCTATGGCTACACCTTC.

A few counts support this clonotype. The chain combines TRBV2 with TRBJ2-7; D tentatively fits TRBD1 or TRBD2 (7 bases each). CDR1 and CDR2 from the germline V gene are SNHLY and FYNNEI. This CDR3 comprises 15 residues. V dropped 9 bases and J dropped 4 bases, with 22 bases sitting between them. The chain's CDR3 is CASSGGGQHTYEQYF. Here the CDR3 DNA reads TGTGCCAGTTCAGGGGGGGGCCAACATACTTACGAGCAGTACTTC.